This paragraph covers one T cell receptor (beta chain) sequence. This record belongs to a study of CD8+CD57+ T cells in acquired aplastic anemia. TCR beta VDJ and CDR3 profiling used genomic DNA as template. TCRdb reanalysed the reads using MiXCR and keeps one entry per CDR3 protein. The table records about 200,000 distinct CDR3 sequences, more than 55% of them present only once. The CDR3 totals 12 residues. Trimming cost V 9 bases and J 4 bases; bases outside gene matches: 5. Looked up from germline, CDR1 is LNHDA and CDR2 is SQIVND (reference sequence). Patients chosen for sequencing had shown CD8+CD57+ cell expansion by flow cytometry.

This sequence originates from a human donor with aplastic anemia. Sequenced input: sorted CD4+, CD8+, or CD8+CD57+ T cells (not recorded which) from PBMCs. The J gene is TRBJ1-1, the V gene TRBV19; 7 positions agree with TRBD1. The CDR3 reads CASRQGSTEAFF. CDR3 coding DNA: TGTGCCAGCCGACAGGGTAGCACTGAAGCTTTCTTT.